A selection of T cell receptor beta chains follows, all from one sample in a study of shared clonotypes between healthy human individuals. Assay: immunoSEQ multiplex PCR; the TCRdb copy retains only in-frame clones and omits some. The sample has more than 550,000 clones; over 60% are singletons. Sequencing was performed on memory CD4+ T cells sorted from blood. The receptors derive from a woman aged 30 to 39 in good health. CDR3s include the opening cysteine and the closing phenylalanine or tryptophan. A D gene is named only where the DNA matches it firmly. Clone size is given for some rows only: seen once, a few or many times, or a class if the clone is expanded.

v_gene,j_gene,d_gene,abundance,CDR3aa,CDR3nt
TRBV5-1,TRBJ2-1,TRBD2,NA,CATRLAGGPSDEQFF,TGCGCCACCAGACTAGCGGGAGGGCCCTCGGATGAGCAGTTCTTC
TRBV13,TRBJ2-2,NA,once,CASSGKATLTGELFF,TGTGCCAGCAGCGGAAAGGCGACGCTTACCGGGGAGCTGTTTTTT
TRBV27,TRBJ2-7,NA,NA,CASSHKQGYEQYF,TGTGCCAGCAGTCATAAACAGGGTTACGAGCAGTACTTC
TRBV21-1,TRBJ2-7,NA,NA,CASSKFFGLAGYYEQYF,TGTGCCAGCAGCAAATTCTTCGGACTAGCGGGGTACTACGAGCAGTACTTC
TRBV14,TRBJ2-3,TRBD1,few,CASSHLTGTGGTDTQYF,TGTGCCAGCAGCCACTTGACCGGGACAGGGGGCACAGATACGCAGTATTTT
TRBV7-8,TRBJ2-3,NA,NA,CASSLGNADTQYF,TGTGCCAGCAGCTTAGGCAACGCAGATACGCAGTATTTT
TRBV6-1,TRBJ1-4,NA,few,CASSPRTGTNEKLFF,TGTGCCAGCAGTCCCCGGACGGGAACTAATGAAAAACTGTTTTTT
TRBV7-9,TRBJ1-1,NA,NA,CASSLSQGNTEAFF,TGTGCCAGCAGCTTATCACAGGGGAACACTGAAGCTTTCTTT
TRBV11-2,TRBJ1-1,TRBD1,once,CASSPRTGAGNTEAFF,TGTGCCAGCAGCCCCAGGACAGGGGCAGGGAACACTGAAGCTTTCTTT
TRBV27,TRBJ2-7,TRBD2,NA,CASSPAEAGGGEQYF,TGTGCCAGCAGTCCCGCCGAAGCGGGAGGTGGTGAGCAGTACTTC
TRBV4-2,TRBJ1-3,NA,NA,CASSGYDGSSGNTIYF,TGTGCCAGCAGCGGGTACGACGGATCCTCTGGAAACACCATATATTTT
TRBV7-3,TRBJ1-1,NA,NA,CASSIDPAKHTEAFF,TGTGCCAGCAGCATTGACCCAGCCAAGCACACTGAAGCTTTCTTT
TRBV6-6,TRBJ2-1,TRBD2,NA,CASVASGRVNEQFF,TGTGCCAGCGTGGCTAGCGGGAGGGTCAATGAGCAGTTCTTC
TRBV5-4,TRBJ2-5,NA,NA,CASSFKGTETQYF,TGTGCCAGCAGCTTTAAAGGGACAGAGACCCAGTACTTC
TRBV18,TRBJ2-5,NA,NA,CASSPQGRQETQYF,TGTGCCAGCTCACCACAGGGACGGCAAGAGACCCAGTACTTC
TRBV2,TRBJ2-1,TRBD2,NA,CASRRTSWNEQFF,TGTGCCAGCAGACGGACTAGCTGGAATGAGCAGTTCTTC
TRBV7-6,TRBJ1-2,NA,NA,CAVRGFIYGYTF,TGTGCCGTTCGGGGGTTCATTTATGGCTACACCTTC
TRBV29-1,TRBJ1-2,NA,NA,CSAEMGRGYGYTF,TGCAGCGCTGAGATGGGCCGGGGATATGGCTACACCTTC